The 7 T cell receptor beta chains below all came from one sample that was sequenced in a study of cytomegalovirus exposure and HLA in healthy donors. The protocol was immunoSEQ multiplex PCR, while the TCRdb copy is restricted to in-frame clones and leaves out a portion. The sample includes about 49,000 clones, roughly nine tenths of them seen just once. The sequenced sample consisted of PBMCs. These TCRs come from a man aged 18 to 30 in good health and CMV-seronegative.

This chain joins TRBV25-1 and TRBJ1-2, with 9 bases matching TRBD1. The CDR3 has 15 amino acids. J gave up 2 bases and V 5 bases, and 6 bases lay outside the gene matches. Germline V CDR1 and CDR2: MGHDK, SYGVNS. CDR3 bases: TGTGCCAGCAGTAGGGGGACAGGGAACAACTATGGCTACACCTTC. This sequence encodes CASSRGTGNNYGYTF.

The chain has TRBV28 and TRBJ1-1; D ambiguous. The V end was cut by 11 bases, the J end by 1 base, with 14 bases between. Germline CDR1 is MDHEN and CDR2 is SYDVKM. The CDR3 covers 13 residues. The CDR3 is CAENRPGNTEAFF. The CDR3 DNA reads TGTGCCGAAAACCGCCCGGGGAACACTGAAGCTTTCTTT.

The chain joins TRBV4-3 to TRBJ2-1; the match to TRBD2 covers 7 bases. Trimming took 0 bases from V and 3 from J; bases not matched to a gene: 2. The CDR3 sequence is 15 residues long. Germline V gene sequence: CDR1 LGHNA, CDR2 YSLEER. In DNA, the CDR3 is TGCGCCAGCAGCCAAGATGGGACTAACTACAATGAGCAGTTCTTC. Translation: CASSQDGTNYNEQFF.

The chain links TRBV29-1 to TRBJ2-3, with a possible D match to TRBD2 (6 bases). CDR3 size: 14 residues. CDR1 is SQVTM, CDR2 ANQGSEA, per germline. Between the trimmed V and J ends, which lost 4 bases and 2 bases, there was a span of 13 bases. CDR3 bases: TGCAGCGTTGCCGGGAGACGGGTCACAGATACGCAGTATTTT. Its protein product is CSVAGRRVTDTQYF.

The V and J genes are TRBV13 and TRBJ2-7, with a possible D match to TRBD2 (5 bases). The germline V gene has CDR1 PRHDT and CDR2 FYEKMQ (reference sequence). Trimming took off 0 bases at V and 5 bases at J, with 11 bases between the two ends. The CDR3 spans 14 residues. CDR3 DNA: TGTGCCAGCAGCTTAGGCCGGGAAGACCACGAGCAGTACTTC. Protein: CASSLGREDHEQYF.

This chain connects TRBV29-1 to TRBJ1-1; possible D gene TRBD1, 6 bases. Looked up from germline, CDR1 is SQVTM and CDR2 is ANQGSEA. The CDR3 spans 13 residues. Trimming removed 7 bases at V and 0 bases at J, with 12 bases between. The CDR3 DNA is TGCAGCGCCGCGACAGGATTGAACACTGAAGCTTTCTTT. It is translated as CSAATGLNTEAFF.

The CDR3 reads CASSVSGGLGALNEQFF. The CDR3 region has the DNA TGTGCCAGCAGCGTCTCAGGGGGACTAGGAGCTCTCAATGAGCAGTTCTTC. The chain couples TRBV7-2 to TRBJ2-1; D perhaps matches TRBD2 (8 bases). This CDR3 spans 17 amino acids. The V and J ends lost 5 bases and 6 bases respectively, with 23 bases between them. Per germline, CDR1 SGHTA and CDR2 FQGNSA. The full variable domain, with the rest looked up from reference TRBV7-2 and TRBJ2-1, is GAGVSQSPSNKVTEKGKDVELRCDPISGHTALYWYRQSLGQGLEFLIYFQGNSAPDKSGLPSDRFSAERTGGSVSTLTIQRTQQEDSAVYLCASSVSGGLGALNEQFFGPGTRLTVL.